This T cell receptor beta chain was identified in a study of T cell repertoires in aging, cancer and after chemotherapy. The template was genomic DNA from peripheral blood, not RNA. Rearranged V-D-J TRB sequences were amplified with a mixed TRB-A/B primer pool. TCRdb analysed the multiplex PCR reads with MiXCR anew, one entry per CDR3 protein. The sample has roughly 12,000 distinct CDR3 sequences, about 24% seen once. The CDR3 extends over 17 amino acids. CDR1 is MDHEN, CDR2 SYDVKM, per germline. Trimming removed 1 base at V and 0 bases at J, with 13 bases between. Points on this clonotype: What it recognizes is unknown.

General study points: In cancer patients, declining TCR diversity with age involved lost richness and lost evenness.

The chain has TRBV28 and TRBJ1-5; D remains unclear. The sequenced material came from blood. This clonotype was sampled from a human donor in good health. The CDR3 nucleotides are TGTGCCAGCAGTTTATTTGCGGGCCAATATAGCAATCAGCCCCAGCATTTT. It yields the protein CASSLFAGQYSNQPQHF.